These T cell receptor beta chains were read from a single sample in a study of T cells in Graves' hyperthyroidism and ophthalmopathy. TCRdb analysed the multiplex PCR reads with MiXCR anew, one entry per CDR3 protein. The sample includes hundreds of thousands of distinct CDR3 sequences, 40% to 55% of them seen just once. Sequenced sample: peripheral blood or thyroid tissue (not recorded which). Receptors originate from a woman between 18 and 29 years old with Graves' hyperthyroidism. Both conserved end residues are part of each CDR3.

CDR3 protein | V gene
CASSEEIRYEQYF | TRBV2
CANSIGTANTEAFF | TRBV7-9
CSVELADQETQYF | TRBV29-1
CSVATGTLYEQYF | TRBV29-1
CASSQEQAQLSYEQYF | TRBV7-9
CASSLVRLAEETQYF | TRBV7-2
CASSGPLGGANTGELFF | TRBV2
CASSPRDMASLIGYTF | TRBV25-1
CAISTAGTQNRELFF | TRBV10-3
CSGREDYGYTF | TRBV29-1
CASSVRQGMETQYF | TRBV7-8
CASKTGDNSPLHF | TRBV2
CASSLESAGVTEQFF | TRBV7-6
CASSSVEEQYF | TRBV7-9
CSATRTGRNTEAFF | TRBV29-1
CAISDYSGSYTDTQYF | TRBV10-3
CASSLDLSDNEQYF | TRBV7-9
CASSRVSSPSANSPLHF | TRBV6-2/TRBV6-3
CASSASGSPIYEQYF | TRBV7-8
CASSLTSGSDEQYF | TRBV10-1
CSVDPGQGHYEQYF | TRBV29-1
CASSVARGSSPLHF | TRBV9
CASGPDRLYEKLFF | TRBV25-1
CASSKMGSNTEAFF | TRBV2
CASNSGQGSYEQYF | TRBV19
CSVDRQGETQYF | TRBV29-1
CTSRETLGLPGELFF | TRBV10-2